This T cell receptor beta chain emerged from a study of long-term antiretroviral therapy in people with HIV. Study context: The earliest samples came about a decade before the 2015 immediate-ART recommendation.

No fewer than two post-ART and no fewer than one pre-ART PBMC samples existed for each donor. Every HIV-positive participant received treatment in the United States. Remarks on this clone: The antigen is unknown.

Broader study findings: Before ART, certain clones expanded, and these dominated the repertoire at all time points.

With 2 bases removed from V and 10 bases from J, the gap between germline ends came to 20 bases. CDR1 MNHNS and CDR2 SASEGT come from the germline V gene. The CDR3 has 15 amino acids. Sequencing relied on immunoSEQ assay v3.0, run at survey level. Assay used: immunoSEQ multiplex PCR; TCRdb lists only in-frame clones, some missing. The data contain about 40,000 clones, roughly nine tenths of them singletons. This receptor was taken from a woman in her forties or fifties with HIV. This chain uses TRBV6-1 with TRBJ1-1; a weak D match, TRBD1 (6 bases). The specimen comprised unsorted PBMCs, sampled 1.2 years after starting antiretroviral therapy. This CDR3 is CASSEFAGGGRRAFF. The CDR3, as DNA: TGTGCCAGCAGTGAATTCGCGGGTGGGGGGCGAAGAGCTTTCTTT.